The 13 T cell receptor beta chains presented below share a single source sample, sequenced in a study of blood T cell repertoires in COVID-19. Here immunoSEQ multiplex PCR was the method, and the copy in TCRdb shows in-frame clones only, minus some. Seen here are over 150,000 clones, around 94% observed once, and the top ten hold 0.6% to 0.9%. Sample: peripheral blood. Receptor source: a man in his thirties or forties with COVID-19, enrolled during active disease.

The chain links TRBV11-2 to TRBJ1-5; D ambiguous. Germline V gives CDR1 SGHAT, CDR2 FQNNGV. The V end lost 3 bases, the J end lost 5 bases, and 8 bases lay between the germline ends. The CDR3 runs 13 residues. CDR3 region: CASSFLRDQPQHF. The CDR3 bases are TGTGCCAGCAGCTTCCTGCGAGATCAGCCCCAGCATTTT.

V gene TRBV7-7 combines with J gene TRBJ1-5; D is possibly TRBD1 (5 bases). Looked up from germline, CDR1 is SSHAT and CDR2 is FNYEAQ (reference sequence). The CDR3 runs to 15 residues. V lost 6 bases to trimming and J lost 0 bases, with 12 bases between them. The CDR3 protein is CASRRGWGSNQPQHF. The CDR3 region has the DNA TGTGCCAGCAGACGGGGGTGGGGTAGCAATCAGCCCCAGCATTTT. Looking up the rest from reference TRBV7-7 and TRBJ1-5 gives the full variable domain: GAGVSQSPRYKVTKRGQDVTLRCDPISSHATLYWYQQALGQGPEFLTYFNYEAQPDKSGLPSDRFSAERPEGSISTLTIQRTEQRDSAMYRCASRRGWGSNQPQHFGDGTRLSIL.

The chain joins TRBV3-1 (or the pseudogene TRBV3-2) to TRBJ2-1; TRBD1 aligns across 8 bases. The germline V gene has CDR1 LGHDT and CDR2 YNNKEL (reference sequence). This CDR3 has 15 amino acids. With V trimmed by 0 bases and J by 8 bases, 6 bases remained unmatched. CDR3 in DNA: TGTGCCAGCAGCCAAGAAGCGGACAGGGTCGATGAGCAGTTCTTC. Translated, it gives CASSQEADRVDEQFF.

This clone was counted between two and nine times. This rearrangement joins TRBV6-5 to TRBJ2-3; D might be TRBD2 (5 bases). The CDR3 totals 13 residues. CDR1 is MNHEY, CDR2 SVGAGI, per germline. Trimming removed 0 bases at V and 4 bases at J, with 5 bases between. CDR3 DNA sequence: TGTGCCAGCAGTTACTCGAGGGCAGATACGCAGTATTTT. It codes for CASSYSRADTQYF.

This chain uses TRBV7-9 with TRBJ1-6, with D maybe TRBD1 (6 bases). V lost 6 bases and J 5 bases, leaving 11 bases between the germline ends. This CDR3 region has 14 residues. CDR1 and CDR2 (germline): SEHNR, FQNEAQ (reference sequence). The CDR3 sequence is CASRWDINNSPLHF. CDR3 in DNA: TGTGCCAGCAGGTGGGACATAAATAATTCACCCCTCCACTTT. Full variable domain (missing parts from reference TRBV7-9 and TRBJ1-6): DTGVSQNPRHKITKRGQNVTFRCDPISEHNRLYWYRQTLGQGPEFLTYFQNEAQLEKSRLLSDRFSAERPKGSFSTLEIQRTEQGDSAMYLCASRWDINNSPLHFGNGTRLTVT.

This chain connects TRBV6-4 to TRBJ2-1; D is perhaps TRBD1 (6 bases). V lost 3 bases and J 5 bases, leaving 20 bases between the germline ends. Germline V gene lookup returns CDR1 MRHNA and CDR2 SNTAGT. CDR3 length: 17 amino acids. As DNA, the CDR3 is TGTGCCAGCAGTGAGAGCAGCCCGGGGCAGGGGAACAATGAGCAGTTCTTC. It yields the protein CASSESSPGQGNNEQFF.

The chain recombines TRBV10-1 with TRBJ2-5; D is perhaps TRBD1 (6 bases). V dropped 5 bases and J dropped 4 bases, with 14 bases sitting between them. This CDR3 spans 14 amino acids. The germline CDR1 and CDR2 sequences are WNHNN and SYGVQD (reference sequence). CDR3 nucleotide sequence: TGCGCCAGCAGTAGAGGGGGACGAGGAGAGACCCAGTACTTC. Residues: CASSRGGRGETQYF.

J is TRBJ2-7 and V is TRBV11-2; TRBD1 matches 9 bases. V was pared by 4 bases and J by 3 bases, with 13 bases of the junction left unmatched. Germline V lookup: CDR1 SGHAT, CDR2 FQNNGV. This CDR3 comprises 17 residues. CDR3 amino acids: CASSSNRGTGRNYEQYF. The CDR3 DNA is TGTGCCAGCAGCTCCAATAGGGGGACAGGGCGCAACTACGAGCAGTACTTC.

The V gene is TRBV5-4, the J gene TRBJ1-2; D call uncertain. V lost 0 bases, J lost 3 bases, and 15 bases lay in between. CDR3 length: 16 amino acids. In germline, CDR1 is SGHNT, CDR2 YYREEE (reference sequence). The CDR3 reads CASSLGAPIVDYGYTF. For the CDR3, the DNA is TGTGCCAGCAGCTTGGGGGCACCGATAGTGGACTATGGCTACACCTTC.

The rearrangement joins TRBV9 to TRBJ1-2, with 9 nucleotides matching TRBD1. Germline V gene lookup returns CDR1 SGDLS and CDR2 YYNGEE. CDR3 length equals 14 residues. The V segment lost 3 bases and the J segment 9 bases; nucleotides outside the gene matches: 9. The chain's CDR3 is CASSALPGQGRYTF. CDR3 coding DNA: TGTGCCAGCAGCGCCCTGCCGGGACAGGGTCGCTACACCTTC.

CDR3 region: CASSVGQGAPYGYTF. In DNA form, the CDR3 reads TGTGCCAGCAGCGTAGGACAGGGGGCGCCCTATGGCTACACCTTC. The chain carries TRBV9 and TRBJ1-2, with TRBD1 identical over 10 bases. Trimming removed 0 bases from V and 4 bases from J; junction bases left unmatched: 3. In germline, CDR1 is SGDLS, CDR2 YYNGEE. The CDR3 extends over 15 amino acids.

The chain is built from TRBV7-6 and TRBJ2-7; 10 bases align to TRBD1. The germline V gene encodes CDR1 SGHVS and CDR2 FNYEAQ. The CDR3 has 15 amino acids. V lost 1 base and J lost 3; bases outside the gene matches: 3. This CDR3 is CASSLEGTGVYEQYF. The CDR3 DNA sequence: TGTGCCAGCAGCTTAGAGGGGACAGGGGTCTACGAGCAGTACTTC.

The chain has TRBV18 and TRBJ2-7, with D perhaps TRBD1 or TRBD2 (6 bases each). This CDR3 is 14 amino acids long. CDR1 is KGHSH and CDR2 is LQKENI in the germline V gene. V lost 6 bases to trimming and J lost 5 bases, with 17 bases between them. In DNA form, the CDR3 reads TGTGCCAGCTCTCCAGGGGCAGGAGGGCACGAGCAGTACTTC. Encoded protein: CASSPGAGGHEQYF.